The T cell receptor (beta chain) described here comes from a study of T-cell reconstitution after alpha-beta-depleted transplantation in children. The CDR3 consists of 12 residues. Deletions cut 4 bases from V and 2 bases from J, with 4 bases between. Germline CDR1 and CDR2: SGHVS and FQNEAQ. This sample's TCRbeta library carried unique molecular identifier barcodes. TCRdb used MiXCR to reprocess the PCR reads, holding one entry per CDR3 protein. The repertoire includes 250,000 to 300,000 distinct CDR3 sequences, approximately 9.6% of them detected once, and over 9% sits in the top ten. In this sample, this clonotype turned up many times.

The chain employs TRBV7-8 and TRBJ2-3, with D uncertain. Sequencing used PBMCs from the stem cell graft donor, obtained from the stem cell graft. The receptor was derived from a human donor who donated a stem cell graft to a child with SCID. CDR3 in DNA: TGTGCCAGCAGCTCTTACACAGATACGCAGTATTTT. It codes for CASSSYTDTQYF.